Presented here are 4 T cell receptor beta chains from one specimen sequenced in a study of CXCR3-negative and CXCR3-positive naive CD8 T cells. Findings of the study overall: More hydrophobic TRB CDR3s occurred in CXCR3-positive than in CXCR3-negative naive cells.

Researchers prepared the TRB cDNA libraries using 5' RACE with UMI labels. TCRdb reprocessed the 5' RACE reads, keeping one entry per CDR3 protein, no DNA. The table for this sample gives 150,000 to 170,000 distinct CDR3 sequences. These receptors have no identified antigens. The sequenced sample consisted of naive CXCR3+ CD8+ T cells from blood. Noted subset: CD45RO-CCR7+CD27+CD95- naive CD8+ T cells expressing CXCR3 (TNR3+). The source is a human donor in good health. Some clones in this sample may be carry-over from other donors' samples.

The genes are TRBV5-1 and TRBJ2-2. The CDR3 runs to 17 residues. Germline V gives CDR1 SGHRS, CDR2 YFSETQ. Here the CDR3 reads CASSLDVGLPNTGELFF. The variable domain in full, completed from reference TRBV5-1 and TRBJ2-2, reads KAGVTQTPRYLIKTRGQQVTLSCSPISGHRSVSWYQQTPGQGLQFLFEYFSETQRNKGNFPGRFSGRQFSNSRSEMNVSTLELGDSALYLCASSLDVGLPNTGELFFGEGSRLTVL.

This rearrangement joins TRBV4-2 to TRBJ1-1; TCRdb returns TRBD1, unconfirmable since there is no DNA. The germline gives CDR1 LGHNA, CDR2 YNFKEQ. The length of the CDR3 is 17 residues. CDR3 sequence: CASSQDEGGTGGTEAFF.

The chain couples TRBV9 to TRBJ2-1; TCRdb designates TRBD1, a call that cannot be tested without DNA. CDR3 length: 12 amino acids. Germline lookup yields CDR1 SGDLS and CDR2 YYNGEE. The CDR3 sequence: CASSNGGAEQFF.

V is TRBV7-9 and J is TRBJ2-1; TCRdb indicates TRBD2, and absent DNA this call remains unverified. This CDR3 region has 12 residues. Germline V lookup: CDR1 SEHNR, CDR2 FQNEAQ (reference sequence). Here the CDR3 reads CASSPSWAEQFF.